This T cell receptor beta chain was sequenced during a study of blood T cell repertoires in COVID-19. Method: immunoSEQ multiplex PCR; TCRdb's copy keeps in-frame clones and lacks some. Among about 74,000 clones listed, 70% to 80% were seen once. CDR1 is MDHEN, CDR2 SYDVKM, per germline. The CDR3 extends over 15 amino acids. V was clipped by 5 bases and J by 8 bases; unmatched bases: 12. This sequence joins TRBV28 and TRBJ1-3; the match to TRBD1 covers 7 bases. The sequencing sample was made of peripheral blood. The sequence was collected from a man in his sixties or seventies with acute or convalescent COVID-19. CDR3 loop: CASSAGQPMGYTIYF. The CDR3 DNA follows: TGTGCCAGCAGTGCGGGACAGCCCATGGGGTACACCATATATTTT.